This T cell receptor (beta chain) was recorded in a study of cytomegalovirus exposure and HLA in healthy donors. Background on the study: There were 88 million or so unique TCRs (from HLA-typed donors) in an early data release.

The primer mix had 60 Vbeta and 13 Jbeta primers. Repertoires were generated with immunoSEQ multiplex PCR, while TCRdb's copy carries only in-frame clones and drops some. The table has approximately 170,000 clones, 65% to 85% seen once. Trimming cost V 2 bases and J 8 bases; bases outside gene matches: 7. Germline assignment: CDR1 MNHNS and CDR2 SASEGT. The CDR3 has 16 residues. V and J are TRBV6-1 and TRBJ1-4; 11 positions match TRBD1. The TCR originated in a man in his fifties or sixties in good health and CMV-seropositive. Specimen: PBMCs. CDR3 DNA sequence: TGTGCCAGCAGTGAATCCGGGGGACAGGGGGACGAAAAACTGTTTTTT. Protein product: CASSESGGQGDEKLFF.